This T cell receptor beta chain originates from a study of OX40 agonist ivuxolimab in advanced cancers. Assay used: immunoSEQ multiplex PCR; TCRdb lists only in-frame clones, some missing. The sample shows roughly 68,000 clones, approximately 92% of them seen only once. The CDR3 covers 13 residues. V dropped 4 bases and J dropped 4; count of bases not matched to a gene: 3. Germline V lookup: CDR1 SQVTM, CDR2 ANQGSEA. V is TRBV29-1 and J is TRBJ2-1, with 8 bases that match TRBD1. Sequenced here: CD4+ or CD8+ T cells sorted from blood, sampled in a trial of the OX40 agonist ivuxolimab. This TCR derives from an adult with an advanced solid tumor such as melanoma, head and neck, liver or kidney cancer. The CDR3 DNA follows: TGCAGCGTTGGGGACAGGTCTTACAATGAGCAGTTCTTC. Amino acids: CSVGDRSYNEQFF.